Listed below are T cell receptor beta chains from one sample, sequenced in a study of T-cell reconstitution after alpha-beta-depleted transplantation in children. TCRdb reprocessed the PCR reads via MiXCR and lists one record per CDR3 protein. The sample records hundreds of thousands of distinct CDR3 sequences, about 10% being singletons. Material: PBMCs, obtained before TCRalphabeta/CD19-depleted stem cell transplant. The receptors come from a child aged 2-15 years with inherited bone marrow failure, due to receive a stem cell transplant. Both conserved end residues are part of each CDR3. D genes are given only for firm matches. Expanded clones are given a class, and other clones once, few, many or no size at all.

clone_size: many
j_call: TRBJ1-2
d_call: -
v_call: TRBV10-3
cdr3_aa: CAIGDWDGYTF
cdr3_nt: TGTGCCATCGGAGACTGGGATGGCTACACCTTC

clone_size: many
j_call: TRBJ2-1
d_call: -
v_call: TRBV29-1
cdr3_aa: CSVEVSLYPRNEQFF
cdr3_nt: TGCAGCGTTGAAGTTTCGTTATACCCCCGCAATGAGCAGTTCTTC

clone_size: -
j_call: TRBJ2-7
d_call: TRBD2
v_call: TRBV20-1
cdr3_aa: CSARGRTSGSKPDEQYF
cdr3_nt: TGCAGTGCTAGGGGCCGGACTAGCGGGAGTAAGCCCGACGAGCAGTACTTC

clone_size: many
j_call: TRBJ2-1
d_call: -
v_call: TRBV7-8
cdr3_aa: CASSRAGTGQFF
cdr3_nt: TGTGCCAGCAGCAGAGCAGGGACCGGGCAGTTCTTC

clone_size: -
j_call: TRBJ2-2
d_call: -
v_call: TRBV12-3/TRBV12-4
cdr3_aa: CASRPRTGFAGELFF
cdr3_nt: TGTGCCAGCAGACCTCGGACTGGGTTCGCCGGGGAGCTGTTTTTT

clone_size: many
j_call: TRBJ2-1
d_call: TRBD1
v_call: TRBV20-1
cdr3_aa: CSASRQGNEQFF
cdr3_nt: TGCAGTGCTTCAAGACAGGGTAATGAGCAGTTCTTC

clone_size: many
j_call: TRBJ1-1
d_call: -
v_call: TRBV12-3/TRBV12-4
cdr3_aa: CASSFGASSTEAFF
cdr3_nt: TGTGCCAGCAGTTTTGGGGCCTCCAGCACTGAAGCTTTCTTT

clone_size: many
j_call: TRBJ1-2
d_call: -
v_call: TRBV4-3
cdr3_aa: CASSQFSTGHLTYYGYTF
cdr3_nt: TGCGCCAGCAGCCAATTCAGCACGGGACATCTCACTTACTATGGCTACACCTTC

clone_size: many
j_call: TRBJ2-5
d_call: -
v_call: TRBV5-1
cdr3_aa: CASSSQTAGQETQYF
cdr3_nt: TGCGCCAGCAGCTCGCAGACCGCTGGCCAAGAGACCCAGTACTTC

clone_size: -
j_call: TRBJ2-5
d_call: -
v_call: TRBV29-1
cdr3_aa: CSVDHLQETQYF
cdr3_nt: TGCAGCGTGGACCACCTCCAAGAGACCCAGTACTTC

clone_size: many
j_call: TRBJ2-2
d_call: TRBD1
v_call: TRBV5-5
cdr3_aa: CASNLQGAYTGELFF
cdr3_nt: TGTGCCAGCAACCTACAGGGGGCTTACACCGGGGAGCTGTTTTTT

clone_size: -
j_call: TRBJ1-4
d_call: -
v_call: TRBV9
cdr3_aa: CASSVAPQSRWEKLFF
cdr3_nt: TGTGCCAGCAGCGTAGCTCCGCAGTCCAGATGGGAAAAACTGTTTTTT

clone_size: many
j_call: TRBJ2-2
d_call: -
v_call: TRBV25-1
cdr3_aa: CASSGQLTGELFF
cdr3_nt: TGTGCCAGCAGTGGGCAACTCACCGGGGAGCTGTTTTTT

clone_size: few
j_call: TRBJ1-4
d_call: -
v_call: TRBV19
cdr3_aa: CASKRGDNEKLFF
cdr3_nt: TGTGCCAGTAAAAGGGGCGATAATGAAAAACTGTTTTTT

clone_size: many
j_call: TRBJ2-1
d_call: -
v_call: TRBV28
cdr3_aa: CASSSAVGRGQFF
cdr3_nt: TGTGCCAGCAGTTCCGCTGTGGGTCGCGGGCAGTTCTTC

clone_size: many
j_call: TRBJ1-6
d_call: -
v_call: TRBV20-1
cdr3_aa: CSAGDFKVSYNSPLHF
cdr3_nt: TGCAGTGCTGGGGATTTTAAGGTCTCCTATAATTCACCCCTCCACTTT

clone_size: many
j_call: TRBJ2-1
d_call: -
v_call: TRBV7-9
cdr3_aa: CASSWGGEGPSYNEQFF
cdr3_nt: TGTGCCAGCAGTTGGGGCGGCGAGGGACCCAGCTACAATGAGCAGTTCTTC

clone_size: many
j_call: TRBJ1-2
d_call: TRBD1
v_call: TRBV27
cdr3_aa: CASRLTWGRGDYGYTF
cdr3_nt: TGTGCCAGCAGGCTTACCTGGGGCAGGGGGGACTATGGCTACACCTTC

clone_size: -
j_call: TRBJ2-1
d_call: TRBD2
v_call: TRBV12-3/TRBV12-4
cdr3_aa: CASRGREREVNNEQFF
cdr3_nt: TGTGCCAGTAGGGGGCGCGAGCGGGAGGTCAACAATGAGCAGTTCTTC

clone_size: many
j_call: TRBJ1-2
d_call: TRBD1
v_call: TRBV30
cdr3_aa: CAWSRRDRAFF
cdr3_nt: TGTGCCTGGAGTAGAAGGGACAGGGCCTTCTTC

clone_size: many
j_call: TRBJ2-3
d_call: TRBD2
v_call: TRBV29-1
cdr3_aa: CSVVGTSFKGPDTQYF
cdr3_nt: TGCAGCGTTGTCGGGACTAGCTTCAAAGGTCCAGATACGCAGTATTTT

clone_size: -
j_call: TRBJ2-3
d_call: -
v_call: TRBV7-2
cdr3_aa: CASSLDAFTDTQYF
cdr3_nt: TGTGCCAGCAGCTTAGATGCATTCACAGATACGCAGTATTTT

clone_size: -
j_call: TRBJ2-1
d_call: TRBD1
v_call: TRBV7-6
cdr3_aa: CASSSGRDSSYNEQFF
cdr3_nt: TGTGCCAGCAGCTCTGGCCGGGACAGCTCCTACAATGAGCAGTTCTTC

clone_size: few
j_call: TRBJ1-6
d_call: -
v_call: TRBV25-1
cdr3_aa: CASSEGSLGSGNSPLHF
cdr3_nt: TGTGCCAGCAGTGAGGGGTCCTTGGGGTCTGGGAATTCACCCCTCCACTTT

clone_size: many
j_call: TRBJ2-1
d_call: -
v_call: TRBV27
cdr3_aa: CASSLRGRAYVQFF
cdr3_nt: TGTGCCAGCAGTTTACGGGGGCGGGCTTACGTACAGTTCTTC

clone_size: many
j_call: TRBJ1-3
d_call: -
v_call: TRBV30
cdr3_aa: CAWSGGNTIYF
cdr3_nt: TGTGCCTGGAGCGGCGGAAACACCATATATTTT

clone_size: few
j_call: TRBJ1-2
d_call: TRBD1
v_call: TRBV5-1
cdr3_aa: CASSRGGQTVYGYTF
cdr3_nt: TGCGCCAGCAGCCGGGGGGGACAGACTGTCTATGGCTACACCTTC

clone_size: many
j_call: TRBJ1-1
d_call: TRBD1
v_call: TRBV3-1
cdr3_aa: CASSLRDRAQGAEAFF
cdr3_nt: TGTGCCAGCAGCCTCCGGGACCGAGCACAGGGGGCTGAAGCTTTCTTT

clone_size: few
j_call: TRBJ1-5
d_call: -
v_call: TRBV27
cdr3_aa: CASSPHGAKNRGNQPQHF
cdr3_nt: TGTGCCAGCAGTCCGCACGGGGCAAAAAATCGGGGCAATCAGCCCCAGCATTTT

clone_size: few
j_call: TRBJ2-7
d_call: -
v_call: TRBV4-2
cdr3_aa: CASSQDTGHYEQYF
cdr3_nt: TGTGCCAGCAGCCAAGATACGGGACACTACGAGCAGTACTTC

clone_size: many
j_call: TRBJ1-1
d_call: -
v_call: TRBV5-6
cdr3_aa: CASSLSGQYITEAFF
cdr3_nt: TGTGCCAGCAGCTTGTCGGGGCAGTACATCACTGAAGCTTTCTTT

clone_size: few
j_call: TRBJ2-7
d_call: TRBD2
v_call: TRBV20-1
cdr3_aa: CSARDGGGPPYEQYF
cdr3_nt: TGCAGTGCTAGAGATGGGGGGGGACCCCCCTACGAGCAGTACTTC

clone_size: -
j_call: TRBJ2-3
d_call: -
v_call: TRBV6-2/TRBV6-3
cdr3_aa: CASSARLEGSTDTQYF
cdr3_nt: TGTGCCAGCAGTGCACGGTTGGAGGGGAGCACAGATACGCAGTATTTT

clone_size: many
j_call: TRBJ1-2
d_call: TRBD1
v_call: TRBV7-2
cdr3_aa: CASSAQTTGNGYTF
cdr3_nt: TGTGCCAGCAGCGCCCAAACGACAGGGAATGGCTACACCTTC

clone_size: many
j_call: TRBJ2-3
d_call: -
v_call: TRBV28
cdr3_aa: CASSFDTQYF
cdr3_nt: TGTGCCAGTTCTTTCGATACGCAGTATTTT

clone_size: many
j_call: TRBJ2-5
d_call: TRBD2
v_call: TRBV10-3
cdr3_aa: CAISDGLAGGVGETQYF
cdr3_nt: TGTGCCATCAGTGACGGGCTAGCGGGAGGCGTTGGGGAGACCCAGTACTTC

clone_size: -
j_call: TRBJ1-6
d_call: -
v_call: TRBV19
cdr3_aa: CASSIQGVNSPLHF
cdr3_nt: TGTGCCAGTAGTATCCAGGGAGTCAATTCACCCCTCCACTTT

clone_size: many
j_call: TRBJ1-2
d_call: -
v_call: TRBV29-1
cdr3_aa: CSVDKHPGVYTF
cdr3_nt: TGCAGCGTTGATAAGCACCCTGGTGTCTACACCTTC

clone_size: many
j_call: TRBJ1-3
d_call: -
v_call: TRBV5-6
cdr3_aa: CASAATLSGNTIYF
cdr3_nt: TGTGCCAGCGCGGCTACCCTCTCTGGAAACACCATATATTTT

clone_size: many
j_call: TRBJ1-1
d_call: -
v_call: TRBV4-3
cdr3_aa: CASSPGHSNTEAFF
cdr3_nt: TGCGCCAGCAGCCCGGGACACTCGAACACTGAAGCTTTCTTT

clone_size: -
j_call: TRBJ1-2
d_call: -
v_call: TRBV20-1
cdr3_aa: CSARGVYFSTNYGYTF
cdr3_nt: TGCAGTGCTAGGGGAGTATATTTCTCGACTAACTATGGCTACACCTTC

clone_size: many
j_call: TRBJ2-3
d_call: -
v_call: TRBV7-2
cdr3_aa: CASSPGIPDTQYF
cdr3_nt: TGTGCCAGCAGCCCAGGGATCCCAGATACGCAGTATTTT

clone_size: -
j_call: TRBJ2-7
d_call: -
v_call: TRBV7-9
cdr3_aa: CASSLASPGEQYF
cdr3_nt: TGTGCCAGCAGCTTAGCATCTCCGGGCGAGCAGTACTTC

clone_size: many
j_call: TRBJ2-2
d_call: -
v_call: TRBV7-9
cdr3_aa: CASSLAASANTGELFF
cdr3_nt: TGTGCCAGCAGCTTAGCGGCCAGCGCGAACACCGGGGAGCTGTTTTTT

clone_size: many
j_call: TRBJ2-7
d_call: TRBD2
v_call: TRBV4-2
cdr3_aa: CASSQDPLAGSYEQYF
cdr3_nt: TGTGCCAGCAGCCAAGACCCACTAGCGGGATCCTACGAGCAGTACTTC

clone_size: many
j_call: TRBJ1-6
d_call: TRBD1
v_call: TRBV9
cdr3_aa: CASSSRTGSNSPLHF
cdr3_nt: TGTGCCAGCAGCTCACGGACAGGGAGCAATTCACCCCTCCACTTT

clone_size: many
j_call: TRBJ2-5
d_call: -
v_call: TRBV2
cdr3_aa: CASIIYQETQYF
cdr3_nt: TGTGCCAGCATCATTTACCAAGAGACCCAGTACTTC

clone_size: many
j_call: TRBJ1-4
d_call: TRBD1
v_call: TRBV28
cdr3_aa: CASSSPVDREWEKLFF
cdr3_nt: TGTGCCAGCAGTTCCCCCGTGGACAGGGAATGGGAAAAACTGTTTTTT

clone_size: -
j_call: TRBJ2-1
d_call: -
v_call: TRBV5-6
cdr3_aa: CASSPSPGFGEQFF
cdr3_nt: TGTGCCAGCAGCCCCAGTCCAGGCTTCGGCGAGCAGTTCTTC

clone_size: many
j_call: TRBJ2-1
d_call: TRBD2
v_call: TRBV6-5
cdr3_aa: CASSYGTMYNEQFF
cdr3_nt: TGTGCCAGCAGTTATGGGACTATGTACAATGAGCAGTTCTTC

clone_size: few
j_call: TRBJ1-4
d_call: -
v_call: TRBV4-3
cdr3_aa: CASSQKDGINEKLFF
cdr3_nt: TGCGCCAGCAGCCAAAAAGACGGTATAAATGAAAAACTGTTTTTT

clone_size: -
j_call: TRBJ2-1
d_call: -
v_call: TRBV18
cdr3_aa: CASSPTTPVGNEQFF
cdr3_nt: TGTGCCAGCTCACCAACTACTCCCGTGGGAAATGAGCAGTTCTTC

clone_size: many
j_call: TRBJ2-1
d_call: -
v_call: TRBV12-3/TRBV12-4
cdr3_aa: CASSLVEAPYNEQFF
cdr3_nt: TGTGCCAGCAGTTTAGTGGAAGCCCCTTACAATGAGCAGTTCTTC

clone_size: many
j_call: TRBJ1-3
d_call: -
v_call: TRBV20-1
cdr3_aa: CSARKDSGWDTIYF
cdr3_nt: TGCAGTGCTAGGAAGGACAGCGGTTGGGACACCATATATTTT